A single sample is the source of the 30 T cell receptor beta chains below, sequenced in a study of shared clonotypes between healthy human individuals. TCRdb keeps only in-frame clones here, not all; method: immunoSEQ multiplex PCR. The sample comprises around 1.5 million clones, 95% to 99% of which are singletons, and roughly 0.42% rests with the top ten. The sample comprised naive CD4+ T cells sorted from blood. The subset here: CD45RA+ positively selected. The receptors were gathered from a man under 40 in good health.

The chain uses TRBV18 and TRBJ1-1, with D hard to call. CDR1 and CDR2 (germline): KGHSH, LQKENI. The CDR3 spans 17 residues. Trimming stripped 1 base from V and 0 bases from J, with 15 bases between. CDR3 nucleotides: TGTGCCAGCTCACCACAGATTCTGTTCGGATTGAACACTGAAGCTTTCTTT. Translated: CASSPQILFGLNTEAFF.

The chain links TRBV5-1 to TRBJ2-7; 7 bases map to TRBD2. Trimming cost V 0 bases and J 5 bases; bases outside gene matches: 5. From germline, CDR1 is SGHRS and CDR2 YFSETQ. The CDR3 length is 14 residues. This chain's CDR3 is CASSLDLAANEQYF. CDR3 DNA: TGCGCCAGCAGCTTGGACCTAGCGGCAAACGAGCAGTACTTC.

The CDR3 protein is CASRDRVWGEQYF. The CDR3 nucleotides are TGTGCCAGCCGGGACAGGGTATGGGGCGAGCAGTACTTC. This sequence joins TRBV19 and TRBJ2-7; TRBD1 matches at 9 bases. Germline CDR1 LNHDA, CDR2 SQIVND (reference sequence). The CDR3 covers 13 residues. Trimming took 9 bases from V and 6 from J; bases not matched to a gene: 9.

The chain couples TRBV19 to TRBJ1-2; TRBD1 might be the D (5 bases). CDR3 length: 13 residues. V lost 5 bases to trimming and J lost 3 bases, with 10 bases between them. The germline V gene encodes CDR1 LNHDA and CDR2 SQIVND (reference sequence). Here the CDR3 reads CASSFTGHYGYTF. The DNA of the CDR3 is TGTGCCAGTAGTTTCACAGGTCACTATGGCTACACCTTC.

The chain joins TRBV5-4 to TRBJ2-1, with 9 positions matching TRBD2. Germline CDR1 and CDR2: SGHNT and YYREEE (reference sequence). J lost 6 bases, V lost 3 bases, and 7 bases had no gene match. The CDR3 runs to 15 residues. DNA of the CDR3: TGTGCCAGCAGCTCCCGAGTAGCGGGAGTCAATGAGCAGTTCTTC. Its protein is CASSSRVAGVNEQFF.

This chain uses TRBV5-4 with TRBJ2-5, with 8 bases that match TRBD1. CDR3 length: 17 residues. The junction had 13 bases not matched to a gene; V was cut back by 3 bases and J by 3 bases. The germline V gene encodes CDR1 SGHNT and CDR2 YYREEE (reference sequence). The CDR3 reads CASSSTSGQDRKETQYF. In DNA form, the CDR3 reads TGTGCCAGCAGCTCCACCTCGGGACAGGATCGCAAAGAGACCCAGTACTTC. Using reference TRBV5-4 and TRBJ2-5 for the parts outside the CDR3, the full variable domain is ETGVTQSPTHLIKTRGQQVTLRCSSQSGHNTVSWYQQALGQGPQFIFQYYREEENGRGNFPPRFSGLQFPNYSSELNVNALELDDSALYLCASSSTSGQDRKETQYFGPGTRLLVL.

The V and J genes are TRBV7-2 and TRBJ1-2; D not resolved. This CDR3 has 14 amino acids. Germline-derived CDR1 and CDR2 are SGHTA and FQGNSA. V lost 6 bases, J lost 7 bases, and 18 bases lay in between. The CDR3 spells CASSENAPASGYTF. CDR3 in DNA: TGTGCCAGCAGTGAAAATGCCCCGGCCAGTGGCTACACCTTC.

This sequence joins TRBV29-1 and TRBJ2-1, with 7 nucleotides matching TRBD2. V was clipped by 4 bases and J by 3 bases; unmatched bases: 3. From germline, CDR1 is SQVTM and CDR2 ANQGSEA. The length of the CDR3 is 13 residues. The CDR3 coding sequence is TGCAGCGTTGTTCTAGCGGACTACAATGAGCAGTTCTTC. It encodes CSVVLADYNEQFF.

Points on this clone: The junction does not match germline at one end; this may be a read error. The CDR3 here is CASSRTGTYEQYF. The CDR3 nucleotides are TGTGCTAGCAGCAGGACGGGCACCTACGAGCAGTACTTC. The rearrangement uses TRBV7-7 and TRBJ2-7; D ambiguous. The CDR3 spans 13 residues. Germline CDR1 reads SSHAT; CDR2 reads FNYEAQ (reference sequence).

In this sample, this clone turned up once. The CDR3 nucleotides are TGTGCCAGCAGCCCAATTGGGGCTAGCGGGATAGAGACCCAGTACTTC. Its protein product is CASSPIGASGIETQYF. V is TRBV7-3 and J is TRBJ2-5, with 9 bases aligning to TRBD2. Per the germline V gene, CDR1 is SGHTA and CDR2 is FQGTGA. J lost 4 bases, V lost 5 bases, and 11 bases had no gene match. This CDR3 region has 16 residues.

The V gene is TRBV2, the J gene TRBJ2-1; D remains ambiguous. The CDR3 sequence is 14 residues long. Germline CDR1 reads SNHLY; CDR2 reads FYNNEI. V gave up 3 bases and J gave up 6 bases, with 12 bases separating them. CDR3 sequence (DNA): TGTGCCAGCAGTGAGAGGAGCCTTCGCAATGAGCAGTTCTTC. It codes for CASSERSLRNEQFF.

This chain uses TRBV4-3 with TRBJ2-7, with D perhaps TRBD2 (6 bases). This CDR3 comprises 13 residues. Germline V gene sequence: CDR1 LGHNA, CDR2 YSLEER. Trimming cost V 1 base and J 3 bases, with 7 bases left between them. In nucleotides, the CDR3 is TGCGCCAGCAGCCAAGCCGGGAGCTACGAGCAGTACTTC. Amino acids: CASSQAGSYEQYF.

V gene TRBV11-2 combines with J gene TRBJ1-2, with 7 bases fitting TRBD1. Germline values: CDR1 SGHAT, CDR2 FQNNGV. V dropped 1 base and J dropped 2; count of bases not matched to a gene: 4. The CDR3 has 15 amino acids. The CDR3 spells CASSLAPDRNYGYTF. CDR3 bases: TGTGCCAGCAGCTTAGCCCCGGACAGGAACTATGGCTACACCTTC.

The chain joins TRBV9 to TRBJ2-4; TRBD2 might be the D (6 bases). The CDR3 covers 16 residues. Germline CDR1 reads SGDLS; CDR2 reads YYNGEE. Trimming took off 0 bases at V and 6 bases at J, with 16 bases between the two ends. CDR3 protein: CASSVGREGLGNIQYF. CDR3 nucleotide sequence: TGTGCCAGCAGCGTAGGGAGGGAAGGTTTAGGAAACATTCAGTACTTC.

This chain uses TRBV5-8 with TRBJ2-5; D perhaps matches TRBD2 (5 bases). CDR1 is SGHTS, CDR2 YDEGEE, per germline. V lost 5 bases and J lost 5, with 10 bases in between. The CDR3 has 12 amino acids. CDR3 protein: CASREVSETQYF. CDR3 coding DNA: TGTGCCAGCAGGGAGGTTTCGGAGACCCAGTACTTC.

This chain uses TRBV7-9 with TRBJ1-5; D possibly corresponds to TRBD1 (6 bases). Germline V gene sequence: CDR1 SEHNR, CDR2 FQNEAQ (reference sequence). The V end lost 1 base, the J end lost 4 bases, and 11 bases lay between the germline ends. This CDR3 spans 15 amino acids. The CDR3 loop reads CASSLGDRPNQPQHF. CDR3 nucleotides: TGTGCCAGCAGCTTAGGTGACAGGCCGAATCAGCCCCAGCATTTT.

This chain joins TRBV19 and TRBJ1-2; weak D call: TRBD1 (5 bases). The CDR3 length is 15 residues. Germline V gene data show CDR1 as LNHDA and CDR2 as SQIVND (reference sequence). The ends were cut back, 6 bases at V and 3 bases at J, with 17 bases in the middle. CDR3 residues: CASSHILTDDYGYTF. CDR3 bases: TGTGCCAGTAGCCATATACTGACAGACGACTATGGCTACACCTTC. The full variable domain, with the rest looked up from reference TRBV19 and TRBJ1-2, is DGGITQSPKYLFRKEGQNVTLSCEQNLNHDAMYWYRQDPGQGLRLIYYSQIVNDFQKGDIAEGYSVSREKKESFPLTVTSAQKNPTAFYLCASSHILTDDYGYTFGSGTRLTVV.

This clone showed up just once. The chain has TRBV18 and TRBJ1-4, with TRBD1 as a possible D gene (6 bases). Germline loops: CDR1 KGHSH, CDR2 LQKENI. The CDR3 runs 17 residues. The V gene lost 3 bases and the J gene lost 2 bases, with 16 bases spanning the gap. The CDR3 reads CASSPRLGGSTNEKLFF. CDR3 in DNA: TGTGCCAGCTCACCCCGTCTAGGGGGTTCGACTAATGAAAAACTGTTTTTT.

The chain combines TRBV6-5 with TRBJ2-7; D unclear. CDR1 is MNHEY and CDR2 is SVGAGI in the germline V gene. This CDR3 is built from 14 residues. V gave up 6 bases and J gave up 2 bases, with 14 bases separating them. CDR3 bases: TGTGCCAGCAGCCGCGGAACGGCAACCTACGAGCAGTACTTC. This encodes CASSRGTATYEQYF.

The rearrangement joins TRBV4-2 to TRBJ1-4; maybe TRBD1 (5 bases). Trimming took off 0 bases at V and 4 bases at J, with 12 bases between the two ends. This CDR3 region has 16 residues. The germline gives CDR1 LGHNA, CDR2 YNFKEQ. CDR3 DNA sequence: TGTGCCAGCAGCCAAGATGGGGGAGACGGTAATGAAAAACTGTTTTTT. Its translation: CASSQDGGDGNEKLFF.

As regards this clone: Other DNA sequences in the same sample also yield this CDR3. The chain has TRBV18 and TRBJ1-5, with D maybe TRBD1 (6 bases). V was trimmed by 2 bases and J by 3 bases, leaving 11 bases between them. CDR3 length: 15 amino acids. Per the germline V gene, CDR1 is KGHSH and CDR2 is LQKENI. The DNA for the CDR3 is TGTGCCAGCTCACCAGGGCAGGGGTTCAATCAGCCCCAGCATTTT. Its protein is CASSPGQGFNQPQHF.

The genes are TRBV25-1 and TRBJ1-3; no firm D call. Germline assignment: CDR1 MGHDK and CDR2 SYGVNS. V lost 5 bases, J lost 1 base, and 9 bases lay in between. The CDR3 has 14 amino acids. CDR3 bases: TGTGCCAGCAGTCAGGCCGGATCTGGAAACACCATATATTTT. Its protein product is CASSQAGSGNTIYF.

The CDR3 loop reads CATSFSAAYSYEQYF. DNA for the CDR3: TGTGCCACATCCTTCTCCGCAGCTTACTCCTACGAGCAGTACTTC. The gene calls are TRBV19 and TRBJ2-7; D not resolved. V gave up 10 bases and J gave up 0 bases, with 19 bases separating them. The CDR3 is made up of 15 amino acids. Germline V gene lookup returns CDR1 LNHDA and CDR2 SQIVND (reference sequence).

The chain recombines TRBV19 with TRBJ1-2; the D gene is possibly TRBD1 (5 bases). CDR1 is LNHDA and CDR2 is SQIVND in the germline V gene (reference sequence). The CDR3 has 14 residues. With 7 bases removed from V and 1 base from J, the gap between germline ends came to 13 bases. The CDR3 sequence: CASTGAGLNYGYTF. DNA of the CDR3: TGTGCCAGTACTGGGGCAGGGCTTAACTATGGCTACACCTTC.

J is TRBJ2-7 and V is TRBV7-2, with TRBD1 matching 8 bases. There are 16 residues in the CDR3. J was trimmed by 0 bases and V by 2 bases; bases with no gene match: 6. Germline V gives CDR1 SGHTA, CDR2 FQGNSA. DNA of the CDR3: TGTGCCAGCAGCTTAAGGACAGGGAGTTTCTCCTACGAGCAGTACTTC. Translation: CASSLRTGSFSYEQYF.

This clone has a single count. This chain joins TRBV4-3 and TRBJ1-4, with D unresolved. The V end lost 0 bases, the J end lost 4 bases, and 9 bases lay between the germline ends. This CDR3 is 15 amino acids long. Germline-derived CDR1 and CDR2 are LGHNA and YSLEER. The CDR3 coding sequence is TGCGCCAGCAGCCAAGATTTCGGGGTTAATGAAAAACTGTTTTTT. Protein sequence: CASSQDFGVNEKLFF.

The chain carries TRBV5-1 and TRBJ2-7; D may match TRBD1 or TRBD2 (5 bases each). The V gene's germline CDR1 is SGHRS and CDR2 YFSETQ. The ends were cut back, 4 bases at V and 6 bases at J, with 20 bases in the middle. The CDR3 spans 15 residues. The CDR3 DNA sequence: TGCGCCAGCAGCCTCACACCGGGACCTTCTATCGAGCAGTACTTC. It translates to CASSLTPGPSIEQYF.

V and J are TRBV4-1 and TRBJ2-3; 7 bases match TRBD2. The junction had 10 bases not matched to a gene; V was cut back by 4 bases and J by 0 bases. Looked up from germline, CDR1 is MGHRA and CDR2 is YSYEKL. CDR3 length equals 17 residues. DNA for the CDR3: TGCGCCAGCAGCCTCCTCGGACTAGACCTTAGCACAGATACGCAGTATTTT. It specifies CASSLLGLDLSTDTQYF.

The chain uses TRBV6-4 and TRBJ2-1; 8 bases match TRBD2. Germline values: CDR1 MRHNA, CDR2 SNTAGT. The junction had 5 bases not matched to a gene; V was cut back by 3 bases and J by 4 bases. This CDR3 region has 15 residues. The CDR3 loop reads CASSELAGWYNEQFF. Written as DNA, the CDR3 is TGTGCCAGCAGTGAATTAGCGGGATGGTACAATGAGCAGTTCTTC.

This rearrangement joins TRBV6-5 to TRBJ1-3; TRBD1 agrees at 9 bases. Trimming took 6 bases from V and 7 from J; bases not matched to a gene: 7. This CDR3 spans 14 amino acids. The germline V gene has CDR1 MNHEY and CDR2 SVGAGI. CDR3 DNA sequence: TGTGCCAGCAGGTCCGGGACAGGGTGGAACACCATATATTTT. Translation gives CASRSGTGWNTIYF.